Each of the 3 T cell receptor beta chains below was sequenced from the same sample in a study of T-cell memory formation after mild COVID-19. Using its own MiXCR run on the 5' RACE reads, TCRdb lists one record per CDR3 protein. The data show fewer than 350,000 distinct CDR3 sequences, roughly 8% seen once. Sequencing used PBMCs or a T cell subset sorted from them (not recorded which). These receptors came from a man aged 18 to 30 who had mild COVID-19 (a few samples of this study predate the infection). Cell type and time point are not known.

The chain has TRBV9 and TRBJ1-2; TRBD1 matches 8 bases. Germline V gene data show CDR1 as SGDLS and CDR2 as YYNGEE. V dropped 0 bases and J dropped 4; count of bases not matched to a gene: 5. The CDR3 is 15 residues long. The CDR3 sequence is CASSVDGTGGYGYTF. The DNA for the CDR3 is TGTGCCAGCAGCGTAGACGGGACAGGTGGCTATGGCTACACCTTC.

The sample holds many counts of this clonotype. The chain joins TRBV5-1 to TRBJ1-2, with 7 positions matching TRBD1. Losses at the gene ends were 3 bases for V and 6 bases for J; bases not matched to a gene: 5. Germline V gene sequence: CDR1 SGHRS, CDR2 YFSETQ. The CDR3 extends over 13 amino acids. CDR3 nucleotides: TGCGCCAGCAGCTACACAGGGGATCATGGCTACACCTTC. This codes for CASSYTGDHGYTF.

The sample holds a few counts of this clonotype. The chain combines TRBV20-1 with TRBJ1-5; D is possibly TRBD1 (5 bases). The V gene's germline CDR1 is DFQATT and CDR2 SNEGSKA (reference sequence). V lost 3 bases, J lost 3 bases, and 9 bases lay in between. This CDR3 is 13 amino acids long. CDR3 DNA: TGCAGTGCTAGGGAGGACAACAATCAGCCCCAGCATTTT. The encoded protein is CSAREDNNQPQHF.